The present T cell receptor beta chain was sequenced within a study of T cells in Graves' hyperthyroidism and ophthalmopathy. The wider study: Pretreatment peripheral blood was obtained at initial diagnosis.

Amplified TCR beta CDR3 regions derived from RNA transcripts. The HTBI primer set was used in a first-round RT-PCR of the TCR CDR3. TCRdb independently ran MiXCR on the multiplex PCR reads; one entry per CDR3 protein. In the table there are around 490,000 distinct CDR3 sequences, roughly 21% of which are singletons. This clonotype was seen many times. Each diagnosis was grounded in clinical symptoms, serum thyroxine and TRAb, thyroid ultrasound, and orbital computed tomography. The source is a middle-aged man with Graves' ophthalmopathy. The sequenced sample was blood.

CDR3: CASSFGLAGGVETQYF. The DNA for the CDR3 is TGTGCCAGCAGCTTTGGACTAGCGGGGGGTGTAGAGACCCAGTACTTC. J is TRBJ2-5 and V is TRBV7-3, with 14 bases aligning to TRBD2. Trimming cost V 3 bases and J 4 bases; bases outside gene matches: 4. CDR3 length equals 16 residues. Germline V gene data show CDR1 as SGHTA and CDR2 as FQGTGA. The full variable domain, with the rest looked up from reference TRBV7-3 and TRBJ2-5, is GAGVSQTPSNKVTEKGKYVELRCDPISGHTALYWYRQSLGQGPEFLIYFQGTGAADDSGLPNDRFFAVRPEGSVSTLKIQRTERGDSAVYLCASSFGLAGGVETQYFGPGTRLLVL.